The present T cell receptor beta chain was sequenced within a study of a mutant IDH1 vaccine in newly diagnosed glioma. Overall study context: Treated individuals were about 62% male and around 38% female, averaging about 41 years of age. The earlier regimen, radiotherapy, temozolomide, or both, was most often both.

Sequencing was performed with immunoSEQ multiplex PCR; in TCRdb, only in-frame clones are kept and a portion is missing. Of 49,000 or so clones in the sample, over 75% are singletons; the top ten hold 1.8%. Points on this clone: What it binds is not known.

Time point noted: week 5, during vaccination. Doses comprised 300 ug of mutant IDH1 20-mer peptide each, plus topical imiquimod. Trimming took off 3 bases at V and 7 bases at J, with 4 bases between the two ends. Germline V CDR1 and CDR2: SNHLY, FYNNEI. The CDR3 length is 12 residues. This specimen was PBMCs, taken from a glioma patient whose treatment included an IDH1 peptide vaccine. The TCR comes from a woman aged 40 to 50 with glioma. The gene calls are TRBV2 and TRBJ1-6, with D hard to call. The chain's CDR3 is CASSEGNSPLHF. CDR3 sequence (DNA): TGTGCCAGCAGTGAGGGGAATTCACCCCTCCACTTT.